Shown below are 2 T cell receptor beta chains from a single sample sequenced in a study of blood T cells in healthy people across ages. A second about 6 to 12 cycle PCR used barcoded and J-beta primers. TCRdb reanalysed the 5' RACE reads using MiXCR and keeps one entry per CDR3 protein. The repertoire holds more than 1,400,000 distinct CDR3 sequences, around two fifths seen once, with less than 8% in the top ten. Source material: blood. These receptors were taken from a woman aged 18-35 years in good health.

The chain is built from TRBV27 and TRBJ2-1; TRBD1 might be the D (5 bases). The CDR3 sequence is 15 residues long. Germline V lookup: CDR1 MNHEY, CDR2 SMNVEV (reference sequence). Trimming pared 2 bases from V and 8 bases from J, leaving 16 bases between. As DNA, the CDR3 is TGTGCCAGCAGTTTAGAGCTGGGCAGGGATGATGAGCAGTTCTTC. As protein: CASSLELGRDDEQFF.

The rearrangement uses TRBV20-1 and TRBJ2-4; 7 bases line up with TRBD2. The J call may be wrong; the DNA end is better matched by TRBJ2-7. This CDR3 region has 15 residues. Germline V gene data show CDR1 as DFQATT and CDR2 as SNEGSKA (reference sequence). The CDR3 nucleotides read TGCAGTGCCGCGGGGGTTAGCGGATTCTCCTACGAGCAGTACTTC. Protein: CSAAGVSGFSYEQYF.